The T cell receptor beta chain described here comes from a study of T cell clonotyping in hematopoietic cell transplantation. Regarding the study as a whole: After transplant, recipient diversity fell while pathologically expanded clonotypes grew through day 180. Graft donor and pretransplant recipient Inverse Simpson Index values predicted broader posttransplant TCR diversity. At the given depth, recipient repertoires were over 95% de novo clonotypes. Cells were unsorted, so CD4 and CD8 contributions were not separated.

A note on this clone: Its antigen is currently unknown.

Produced via immunoSEQ multiplex PCR; TCRdb's table is partial and in-frame only. Here the sample spans more than 10,000 clones, over 75% being singletons. The sequence came from a man under 40 in good health. Some clones in this sample may be carry-over from other donors' samples. The sequencing input was peripheral blood mononuclear cells.

The CDR3 bases are TGCGCCAGCAGCGCTACAGGGGGAAGGGACACTGAAGCTTTCTTT. Amino acids: CASSATGGRDTEAFF. The V call is TRBV5-1, the J call TRBJ1-1, with 8 positions matching TRBD1. After removal of 4 bases from V and 3 bases from J, the junction contained 8 bases not matched to a gene. CDR3 size: 15 residues. Germline CDR1 is SGHRS and CDR2 is YFSETQ.